Listed below are T cell receptor beta chains from one sample, sequenced in a study of T cells in Graves' hyperthyroidism and ophthalmopathy. TCRdb passed the multiplex PCR reads through MiXCR, listing each CDR3 protein once. The table has under 650,000 distinct CDR3 sequences, roughly 15% seen once; the top ten hold approximately 3.9%. The specimen sequenced was blood. The receptor source for this set is a woman aged 25-40 years with Graves' hyperthyroidism. CDR3s include the opening cysteine and the closing phenylalanine or tryptophan. D genes are given only for firm matches. Clone size appears in some rows only: once, few, many, or a class for an expanded clone.

clone size: .
V gene: TRBV2
J gene: TRBJ2-1
D gene: TRBD2
CDR3 DNA: TGTGCCAGCAGTTCCCAGCTAGCGGGAGGGCTCAATGAGCAGTTCTTC
CDR3 protein: CASSSQLAGGLNEQFF

clone size: many
V gene: TRBV7-2
J gene: TRBJ2-5
D gene: .
CDR3 DNA: TGTGCCAGCAGCTTAGAAGCGATGGAGACCCAGTACTTC
CDR3 protein: CASSLEAMETQYF

clone size: few
V gene: TRBV5-4
J gene: TRBJ2-1
D gene: TRBD2
CDR3 DNA: TGTGCCAGCAGCGGGGGACTATCTCTCGATGAGCAGTTCTTC
CDR3 protein: CASSGGLSLDEQFF

clone size: many
V gene: TRBV6-2/TRBV6-3
J gene: TRBJ2-7
D gene: TRBD1
CDR3 DNA: TGTGCCAGCAGTCCGTACAGGGGGAGCTCCTACGAGCAGTACTTC
CDR3 protein: CASSPYRGSSYEQYF

clone size: many
V gene: TRBV28
J gene: TRBJ2-1
D gene: TRBD1
CDR3 DNA: TGTGCCAGCAGTTCAACAGGGGTCCCCTACAATGAGCAGTTCTTC
CDR3 protein: CASSSTGVPYNEQFF

clone size: .
V gene: TRBV4-1
J gene: TRBJ2-3
D gene: TRBD1
CDR3 DNA: TGCGCCAGCAGCCAAGGGACAGGGGAGTTGAATACGCAGTATTTT
CDR3 protein: CASSQGTGELNTQYF

clone size: few
V gene: TRBV11-2
J gene: TRBJ2-2
D gene: TRBD2
CDR3 DNA: TGTGCCAGCAGCTTATACGCGGGAGACACCGGGGAGCTGTTTTTT
CDR3 protein: CASSLYAGDTGELFF

clone size: many
V gene: TRBV12-3/TRBV12-4
J gene: TRBJ2-3
D gene: TRBD2
CDR3 DNA: TGTGCCAGCATCCCGCGGACTAGCGGACTCACAGATACGCAGTATTTT
CDR3 protein: CASIPRTSGLTDTQYF

clone size: many
V gene: TRBV28
J gene: TRBJ1-1
D gene: TRBD1
CDR3 DNA: TGTGCCAGCAGTCTCCAAGGACAGGTTGAGGAGACTGAAGCTTTCTTT
CDR3 protein: CASSLQGQVEETEAFF

clone size: many
V gene: TRBV6-2/TRBV6-3
J gene: TRBJ2-5
D gene: TRBD1
CDR3 DNA: TGTGCCAGCAGTTACCCGGAAGGGACAGAAGAGACCCAGTACTTC
CDR3 protein: CASSYPEGTEETQYF

clone size: few
V gene: TRBV6-1
J gene: TRBJ1-2
D gene: .
CDR3 DNA: TGTGCCAGCAGCCCCAGCGCAGGGAATGGCTACACCTTC
CDR3 protein: CASSPSAGNGYTF

clone size: .
V gene: TRBV27
J gene: TRBJ2-4
D gene: TRBD2
CDR3 DNA: TGTGCCAGCAGAGGCGGGAGCCTATTACAATACTTC
CDR3 protein: CASRGGSLLQYF

clone size: .
V gene: TRBV5-5
J gene: TRBJ1-1
D gene: .
CDR3 DNA: TGTGCCGGCAGCTTCCCGAACACTGAAGCTTTCTTT
CDR3 protein: CAGSFPNTEAFF

clone size: many
V gene: TRBV28
J gene: TRBJ1-2
D gene: .
CDR3 DNA: TGTGCCAGCAGCCGCCGGTATAATCCCTATGGCTACACCTTC
CDR3 protein: CASSRRYNPYGYTF

clone size: many
V gene: TRBV27
J gene: TRBJ2-7
D gene: .
CDR3 DNA: TGTGCCAGCTCCCGGGACGGAGCCTCCTACGAGCAGTACTTC
CDR3 protein: CASSRDGASYEQYF

clone size: many
V gene: TRBV11-2
J gene: TRBJ1-2
D gene: TRBD1
CDR3 DNA: TGTGCCAGCAGCTCTCACAGGGGGAACTATGGCTACACCTTC
CDR3 protein: CASSSHRGNYGYTF

clone size: many
V gene: TRBV28
J gene: TRBJ1-2
D gene: .
CDR3 DNA: TGTGCCAGCAGGGTGAATAACTATGGCTACACCTTC
CDR3 protein: CASRVNNYGYTF

clone size: many
V gene: TRBV18
J gene: TRBJ2-3
D gene: .
CDR3 DNA: TGTGCCAGCTCACCACAGGGACTGAGCACAGATACGCAGTATTTT
CDR3 protein: CASSPQGLSTDTQYF

clone size: many
V gene: TRBV6-1
J gene: TRBJ2-7
D gene: TRBD2
CDR3 DNA: TGTGCCACCGGGAGGATCTACGAGCAGTACTTC
CDR3 protein: CATGRIYEQYF

clone size: many
V gene: TRBV7-2
J gene: TRBJ1-2
D gene: TRBD1
CDR3 DNA: TGTGCCAGCAGCTTAGAGAGACAGGGGAATGGCTACACCTTC
CDR3 protein: CASSLERQGNGYTF

clone size: few
V gene: TRBV11-1
J gene: TRBJ2-6
D gene: .
CDR3 DNA: TGTGCCAGCAGCTTTAGGACAGCTCTCTCTGGGGCCAACGTCCTGACTTTC
CDR3 protein: CASSFRTALSGANVLTF

clone size: few
V gene: TRBV5-4
J gene: TRBJ2-1
D gene: TRBD2
CDR3 DNA: TGTGCCAGCAGCAGCTCCGGGACTAGCGGGAGAAATGAGCAGTTCTTC
CDR3 protein: CASSSSGTSGRNEQFF

clone size: .
V gene: TRBV9
J gene: TRBJ2-1
D gene: TRBD1
CDR3 DNA: TGTGCCAGCAGCCTACAGGGGATCTCGGACAATGAGCAGTTCTTC
CDR3 protein: CASSLQGISDNEQFF

clone size: many
V gene: TRBV11-3
J gene: TRBJ2-7
D gene: TRBD1
CDR3 DNA: TGTGCCAGCAGCTCCGAGCCCAGGGGGATCCACGAGCAGTACTTC
CDR3 protein: CASSSEPRGIHEQYF

clone size: many
V gene: TRBV7-2
J gene: TRBJ2-7
D gene: .
CDR3 DNA: TGTGCCAGCAGCTTAGAGAGGGGGGAGTACGAGCAGTACTTC
CDR3 protein: CASSLERGEYEQYF

clone size: many
V gene: TRBV7-2
J gene: TRBJ1-1
D gene: TRBD1
CDR3 DNA: TGTGCCAGCAGCTTTGGCCGGGACAGGGTTACTGAAGCTTTCTTT
CDR3 protein: CASSFGRDRVTEAFF

clone size: many
V gene: TRBV3-1
J gene: TRBJ1-3
D gene: .
CDR3 DNA: TGTGCCAGCAGCCCACAGGGTGACACCATATATTTT
CDR3 protein: CASSPQGDTIYF

clone size: many
V gene: TRBV6-1
J gene: TRBJ1-1
D gene: .
CDR3 DNA: TGTGCCAGCAGTGAAGATCCAGGAGTGAACACTGAAGCTTTCTTT
CDR3 protein: CASSEDPGVNTEAFF

clone size: many
V gene: TRBV20-1
J gene: TRBJ1-2
D gene: TRBD1
CDR3 DNA: TGCAGTGCTCTTCCCACCGACCGGGACAGAATATATGGCTACACCTTC
CDR3 protein: CSALPTDRDRIYGYTF

clone size: many
V gene: TRBV6-1
J gene: TRBJ2-6
D gene: .
CDR3 DNA: TGTGCCAGCAGTTCACCGCGGACTGGGGCCAACGTCCTGACTTTC
CDR3 protein: CASSSPRTGANVLTF

clone size: .
V gene: TRBV7-9
J gene: TRBJ2-5
D gene: .
CDR3 DNA: TGTGCCAGCAGCTTAGACCTAGCGATGATCCAAGAGACCCAGTACTTC
CDR3 protein: CASSLDLAMIQETQYF

clone size: many
V gene: TRBV12-3/TRBV12-4
J gene: TRBJ1-2
D gene: .
CDR3 DNA: TGTGCCAGCAGCATCAATTGGTTCAGGGAGCAGGGCTACACCTTC
CDR3 protein: CASSINWFREQGYTF

clone size: many
V gene: TRBV3-1
J gene: TRBJ2-3
D gene: .
CDR3 DNA: TGTGCCAGCAGCCAGCCTTGGGGTGGGGATACGCAGTATTTT
CDR3 protein: CASSQPWGGDTQYF

clone size: many
V gene: TRBV12-3/TRBV12-4
J gene: TRBJ2-1
D gene: TRBD2
CDR3 DNA: TGTGCCAGCCGTCCCTGGGGTACGGGGGGCAATGAGCAGTTCTTC
CDR3 protein: CASRPWGTGGNEQFF

clone size: .
V gene: TRBV29-1
J gene: TRBJ2-3
D gene: .
CDR3 DNA: TGCAGCGTGGGATCCGGGCCCCGGGATACGCAGTATTTT
CDR3 protein: CSVGSGPRDTQYF

clone size: few
V gene: TRBV28
J gene: TRBJ2-1
D gene: TRBD2
CDR3 DNA: TGTGCCAGCAGTACGACTAGCGGGGCGGAGTTCTTC
CDR3 protein: CASSTTSGAEFF

clone size: .
V gene: TRBV10-2
J gene: TRBJ1-5
D gene: .
CDR3 DNA: TGCGCCAGCACAGGGGCCTTCAATCAGCCCCAGCATTTT
CDR3 protein: CASTGAFNQPQHF

clone size: few
V gene: TRBV10-3
J gene: TRBJ2-7
D gene: TRBD2
CDR3 DNA: TGTGCCATCCCCTTAGCCCCCGGACTAGAGGACGAGCAGTACTTC
CDR3 protein: CAIPLAPGLEDEQYF

clone size: .
V gene: TRBV6-2/TRBV6-3
J gene: TRBJ1-5
D gene: .
CDR3 DNA: TGTGCCAGCAGTTACAGGCGCCGGGCAGGGGATCAGCCCCAGCATTTT
CDR3 protein: CASSYRRRAGDQPQHF

clone size: many
V gene: TRBV2
J gene: TRBJ1-5
D gene: .
CDR3 DNA: TGTGCCAGCAGTGGCCTAGTCGATAGCAATCAGCCCCAGCATTTT
CDR3 protein: CASSGLVDSNQPQHF